The clone carrying this T cell receptor (beta chain) was detected a few times. Its antigen remains unidentified. For TCR beta, libraries came from quantitative 5'-RACE with molecular barcodes. A single record per CDR3 protein comes from TCRdb applying MiXCR to the 5' RACE reads. The sample lists approximately 150,000 distinct CDR3 sequences, approximately 9% occurring once. This specimen comes from a study of CD8 T cells in ankylosing spondylitis. The study's findings and limits: There were earlier reports of some motif variants in reactive arthritis synovial fluid and blood. Clones linked to the disease showed a CD8+ phenotype. They occurred at relatively low frequencies in peripheral blood. Ankylosing spondylitis blood seemed to carry a telltale TCR beta motif made of under ten highly homologous variants.

CDR3 length equals 15 residues. Per germline, CDR1 LNHDA and CDR2 SQIVND (reference sequence). The trim removed 4 bases at V and 7 bases at J, leaving 9 bases unmatched. Input material: blood, either unsorted or a sorted T cell fraction (not recorded which). The chain is built from TRBV19 and TRBJ2-1; 8 positions match TRBD2. The TCR originated in a female donor with ankylosing spondylitis or in good health (not recorded which). CDR3 sequence: CASSTGTSSPNEQFF. Here the CDR3 DNA reads TGTGCCAGTAGTACCGGGACTAGTTCTCCGAATGAGCAGTTCTTC.